The 16 T cell receptor beta chains in this list originate from one sample, sequenced in a study of chemoradiotherapy in HPV16-positive cancers. The method was immunoSEQ multiplex PCR; TCRdb's version includes in-frame clones alone and lacks a portion of them. The data contain more than 2,500 clones, 75% to 80% of them singletons. Sampling was done from a patient who underwent chemoradiotherapy. The receptors come from a human donor with HPV-associated anogenital cancer.

CDR3 DNA sequence: TGTGCCAGCAGCTTGTCTCAGAGCACAGATACGCAGTATTTT. Protein product: CASSLSQSTDTQYF. The chain has TRBV5-6 and TRBJ2-3; D gene uncertain. Between the trimmed V and J ends, which lost 1 base and 0 bases, there was a span of 6 bases. Germline V gene data show CDR1 as SGHDT and CDR2 as YYEEEE. The CDR3 runs 14 residues. Filled out from reference TRBV5-6 and TRBJ2-3, the complete variable domain reads DAGVTQSPTHLIKTRGQQVTLRCSPKSGHDTVSWYQQALGQGPQFIFQYYEEEERQRGNFPDRFSGHQFPNYSSELNVNALLLGDSALYLCASSLSQSTDTQYFGPGTRLTVL.

The V gene is TRBV15, the J gene TRBJ2-1, with TRBD1 as a possible D gene (5 bases). Germline CDR1 and CDR2: LNHNV and YYDKDF (reference sequence). V lost 0 bases and J 4 bases, leaving 10 bases between the germline ends. The CDR3 runs to 15 residues. CDR3 sequence reads: CATSRESGKYNEQFF. The CDR3 DNA is TGTGCCACCAGCAGAGAGTCAGGGAAGTACAATGAGCAGTTCTTC.

This rearrangement joins TRBV27 to TRBJ1-4; D is possibly TRBD1 (5 bases). The length of the CDR3 is 14 residues. The ends were cut back, 6 bases at V and 6 bases at J, with 14 bases in the middle. Germline V gene data show CDR1 as MNHEY and CDR2 as SMNVEV (reference sequence). CDR3 region: CASSSYAGDEKLFF. In nucleotides, the CDR3 is TGTGCCAGCAGCTCTTATGCGGGGGATGAAAAACTGTTTTTT.

The chain employs TRBV19 and TRBJ1-1; a possible D gene is TRBD1 (6 bases). The CDR3 is 15 amino acids. Germline CDR1 LNHDA, CDR2 SQIVND (reference sequence). Trimming shortened V by 5 bases and J by 7 bases, and 20 bases separated the two germline ends. The CDR3, as DNA: TGTGCCAGTAGTCCAGGGGCAGGGAGAGTTGTTGAAGCTTTCTTT. Its protein product is CASSPGAGRVVEAFF.

Here the CDR3 DNA reads TGTGCCTGGAGTCCCGACACCAATGAAGCTTTCTTT. It yields the protein CAWSPDTNEAFF. V usage is TRBV30 and J usage is TRBJ1-1; D remains unclear. There are 12 residues in the CDR3. V lost 2 bases and J lost 7, with 11 bases in between. Per the germline V gene, CDR1 is GTSNPN and CDR2 is SVGIG (reference sequence). Together with reference TRBV30 and TRBJ1-1, the CDR3 gives the full variable domain: SQTIHQWPATLVQPVGSPLSLECTVEGTSNPNLYWYRQAAGRGLQLLFYSVGIGQISSEVPQNLSASRPQDRQFILSSKKLLLSDSGFYLCAWSPDTNEAFFGQGTRLTVV.

The table lists this clone with a few counts. J is TRBJ1-5 and V is TRBV27; 7 nucleotides match TRBD1. CDR1 and CDR2 from the germline V gene are MNHEY and SMNVEV (reference sequence). V trimming: 5 bases; J trimming: 7 bases; junction bases outside the gene matches: 11. The CDR3 consists of 15 residues. Written as DNA, the CDR3 is TGTGCCAGCAGTGCCTTGACAGGGAACCGGCAGCCCCAGCATTTT. Translated: CASSALTGNRQPQHF.

J is TRBJ2-7 and V is TRBV5-1; D ambiguous. V lost 4 bases and J lost 7, with 15 bases in between. The CDR3 is made up of 13 amino acids. The germline V gene encodes CDR1 SGHRS and CDR2 YFSETQ. The CDR3 coding sequence is TGCGCCAGCAGCCGGACGGGCTCAAGGGAGCAGTACTTC. Protein sequence: CASSRTGSREQYF. The complete variable domain, with remaining parts taken from reference TRBV5-1 and TRBJ2-7, reads KAGVTQTPRYLIKTRGQQVTLSCSPISGHRSVSWYQQTPGQGLQFLFEYFSETQRNKGNFPGRFSGRQFSNSRSEMNVSTLELGDSALYLCASSRTGSREQYFGPGTRLTVT.

V and J are TRBV14 and TRBJ1-1; maybe TRBD1 (5 bases). CDR1 is SGHDN and CDR2 is FVKESK in the germline V gene. The CDR3 extends over 13 amino acids. V was pared by 3 bases and J by 4 bases, with 9 bases between. In DNA form, the CDR3 reads TGTGCCAGCAGCCAGGGGACGGGCACTGAAGCTTTCTTT. It encodes CASSQGTGTEAFF. Supplemented by reference TRBV14 and TRBJ1-1, the full variable domain reads EAGVTQFPSHSVIEKGQTVTLRCDPISGHDNLYWYRRVMGKEIKFLLHFVKESKQDESGMPNNRFLAERTGGTYSTLKVQPAELEDSGVYFCASSQGTGTEAFFGQGTRLTVV.

The chain is built from TRBV11-3 and TRBJ1-6; perhaps TRBD1 as D (6 bases). The germline V and J ends were trimmed by 7 bases and 7 bases, with 11 bases remaining between them. The CDR3 runs to 13 residues. Germline CDR1 SGHNT, CDR2 YENEEA. For the CDR3, the DNA is TGTGCCAGCAATCGGGGGCTAAATTCACCCCTCCACTTT. Amino acid sequence: CASNRGLNSPLHF.

This clone was detected a few times. The J gene is TRBJ2-7, the V gene TRBV27; D not resolved. This CDR3 is built from 12 residues. CDR1 is MNHEY, CDR2 SMNVEV, per germline (reference sequence). The V end lost 6 bases, the J end lost 4 bases, and 10 bases lay between the germline ends. DNA of the CDR3: TGTGCCAGCAGCCGGCTAGGTTACGAGCAGTACTTC. Its translation is CASSRLGYEQYF.

The rearrangement uses TRBV5-1 and TRBJ1-2; D unresolved. The CDR3 has 13 residues. Per the germline V gene, CDR1 is SGHRS and CDR2 is YFSETQ. Between the trimmed V and J ends, which lost 0 bases and 4 bases, there was a span of 7 bases. CDR3 residues: CASSLADGYGYTF. CDR3 in DNA: TGCGCCAGCAGCTTGGCCGACGGCTATGGCTACACCTTC.

This clone was seen a single time. The chain recombines TRBV6-5 with TRBJ2-5, with D possibly TRBD2 on 6 matching bases. The assigned J gene may be wrong: the sequence end matches TRBJ2-7 better. The CDR3 sequence is 15 residues long. Germline lookup yields CDR1 MNHEY and CDR2 SVGAGI. CDR3 amino acids: CASSYRDSPNYEQYF. The CDR3 bases are TGTGCCAGCAGTTATCGGGACTCCCCGAACTACGAGCAGTACTTC.

As for this clone: Germline and junction disagree at one end, which may indicate a read error. The chain combines TRBV5-1 with TRBJ1-2, with D uncertain. The germline gives CDR1 SGHRS, CDR2 YFSETQ. This CDR3 comprises 15 residues. The CDR3 nucleotides read TGCGCCAGCGCCCAGGAGGTTCGAAAGACCTATGGCCACACCTTC. Translation: CASAQEVRKTYGHTF. The complete variable domain, with remaining parts taken from reference TRBV5-1 and TRBJ1-2, reads KAGVTQTPRYLIKTRGQQVTLSCSPISGHRSVSWYQQTPGQGLQFLFEYFSETQRNKGNFPGRFSGRQFSNSRSEMNVSTLELGDSALYLCASAQEVRKTYGHTFGSGTRLTVV.

This clone was recorded only once. The chain carries TRBV6-1 and TRBJ1-6; a possible D gene is TRBD1 (5 bases). The germline V and J ends were trimmed by 3 bases and 1 base, with 13 bases remaining between them. CDR1 is MNHNS and CDR2 is SASEGT in the germline V gene. The CDR3 consists of 17 residues. The chain's CDR3 is CASSDGRGRSYNSPLHF. CDR3 in DNA: TGTGCCAGCAGTGATGGGAGGGGCAGATCCTATAATTCACCCCTCCACTTT.

V usage is TRBV2 and J usage is TRBJ2-1; D uncertain. V was cut by 5 bases and J by 2 bases, with 19 bases left in between. The CDR3 sequence is 17 residues long. Germline V gene data show CDR1 as SNHLY and CDR2 as FYNNEI. The CDR3 region has the DNA TGTGCCAGCAGTTTAAAAGCCCAGGCTTCCACCTACAATGAGCAGTTCTTC. As protein: CASSLKAQASTYNEQFF. Full variable domain (outside the CDR3, taken from reference TRBV2 and TRBJ2-1): EPEVTQTPSHQVTQMGQEVILRCVPISNHLYFYWYRQILGQKVEFLVSFYNNEISEKSEIFDDQFSVERPDGSNFTLKIRSTKLEDSAMYFCASSLKAQASTYNEQFFGPGTRLTVL.

Here the CDR3 DNA reads TGTGCCAGCAGTGACGCCCACGGGACAGGGGCCGGGGCCAACGTCCTGACTTTC. Translation gives CASSDAHGTGAGANVLTF. The chain uses TRBV6-1 and TRBJ2-6; TRBD1 agrees at 10 bases. CDR3 size: 18 residues. J lost 4 bases, V lost 3 bases, and 9 bases had no gene match. Germline V gene sequence: CDR1 MNHNS, CDR2 SASEGT.